A selection of T cell receptor beta chains follows, all from one sample in a study of cytomegalovirus exposure and HLA in healthy donors. Sequencing was performed with immunoSEQ multiplex PCR; in TCRdb, only in-frame clones are kept and a portion is missing. The data contain 95,000 to 150,000 clones, 60% to 85% of them singletons. The material sequenced was PBMCs. The origin of the receptors is a middle-aged woman in good health and CMV-seropositive. CDR3s include the opening cysteine and the closing phenylalanine or tryptophan. Fields, in order: D gene, J gene, V gene, clone size, CDR3 DNA, CDR3 protein. A D gene is named only where the DNA matches it firmly. Only part of the rows carry a size: once, few, many, or a class if the clone is expanded.

>NA|TRBJ2-7|TRBV14|NA
TGTGCCAGCAGCCAAGACAGCTACGAGCAGTACTTC
CASSQDSYEQYF
>NA|TRBJ1-1|TRBV14|NA
TGTGCCAGCAGCCTGGAGGGGAGGGCTTTCTTT
CASSLEGRAFF
>NA|TRBJ1-4|TRBV5-5|NA
TGTGCCAGCAGCTTCCCGGACAGAAATGAAAAACTGTTTTTT
CASSFPDRNEKLFF
>TRBD2|TRBJ2-3|TRBV9|NA
TGTGCCAGCAGCGTAGCTGTTCGGCGGGAGGCCCAGGATACGCAGTATTTT
CASSVAVRREAQDTQYF
>NA|TRBJ1-1|TRBV9|NA
TGTGCCAGCAGCGTAGGCGAGCGGAACACTGAAGCTTTCTTT
CASSVGERNTEAFF
>TRBD2|TRBJ2-1|TRBV7-2|NA
TGTGCCAGCAGCTGGAGCGGGAGGTACCTGAATGAGCAGTTCTTC
CASSWSGRYLNEQFF
>TRBD1|TRBJ1-1|TRBV9|NA
TGTGCCAGCAGCGTAGGTCTGGGACAGGGGAACACTGAAGCTTTCTTT
CASSVGLGQGNTEAFF
>TRBD1|TRBJ1-3|TRBV4-2|NA
TGTGCCAGCAGCCGGGGACAGGGGAATGGAAACACCATATATTTT
CASSRGQGNGNTIYF
>NA|TRBJ1-1|TRBV13|NA
TGTGCCAGCAGCTCCGTGACAGGGAACACTGAAGCTTTCTTT
CASSSVTGNTEAFF
>NA|TRBJ1-4|TRBV5-1|NA
TGCGCCAGCAGCTTGGCCGGGAGTGGGGGTAATGAAAAACTGTTTTTT
CASSLAGSGGNEKLFF
>NA|TRBJ2-5|TRBV7-6|NA
TGTGCCAGCAGCTTAGTGGGGGGAGGAGGTCAAGAGACCCAGTACTTC
CASSLVGGGGQETQYF
>TRBD1|TRBJ1-6|TRBV6-5|few
TGTGCCAGCAGCTTGGGACAGGGGCTTTCACCCCTCCACTTT
CASSLGQGLSPLHF
>TRBD2|TRBJ2-1|TRBV19|NA
TGTGCCAGTAGTATGGAACTAGCGGGAGGACGGGGGGAGCAGTTCTTC
CASSMELAGGRGEQFF
>TRBD1|TRBJ2-1|TRBV5-8|once
TGTGCCAGCAGCTCTACTGGACAGGGGATCATCAATGAGCAGTTCTTC
CASSSTGQGIINEQFF
>TRBD1|TRBJ1-2|TRBV2|NA
TGTGCCAGCAGTAGAAGGGACAGCTTCAACTATGGCTACACCTTC
CASSRRDSFNYGYTF
>NA|TRBJ1-1|TRBV7-3|NA
TGTGCCAGCAGCCCGGGGGGACGGATGAACACTGAAGCTTTCTTT
CASSPGGRMNTEAFF
>TRBD1|TRBJ1-1|TRBV2|NA
TGTGCCAGCAGGGGACAGGGATTCACTGAAGCTTTCTTT
CASRGQGFTEAFF
>NA|TRBJ2-5|TRBV18|NA
TGTGCCAGCTCACGGGAGTTCGGAGAGACCCAGTACTTC
CASSREFGETQYF
>TRBD2|TRBJ2-7|TRBV5-4|NA
TGTGCCAGCAGCTCAAAGCGGGAGGGCCAGTACGAGCAGTACTTC
CASSSKREGQYEQYF
>NA|TRBJ2-1|TRBV7-2|NA
TGTGCCAGCACCAACCCGGGACTTCAGCAGTTCTTC
CASTNPGLQQFF
>NA|TRBJ1-3|TRBV19|NA
TGTGCCAGTCGAGAGGGAAACACCATATATTTT
CASREGNTIYF
>TRBD2|TRBJ2-3|TRBV9|NA
TGTGCCAGCAGCGTGGCGGGAGGGCTGGATACGCAGTATTTT
CASSVAGGLDTQYF
>TRBD1|TRBJ2-2|TRBV10-1|NA
TGCGCCAGTAGGACAGGGGACGCCGGGGAGCTGTTTTTT
CASRTGDAGELFF
>NA|TRBJ1-2|TRBV5-1|once
TGCGCCAGCAGCGAAGGACAGAGTATCGCCTTC
CASSEGQSIAF
>TRBD2|TRBJ2-7|TRBV2|NA
TGTGCCAGCAGTGGCTTTAGCGGGAGTAGGAGAGACGAGCAGTACTTC
CASSGFSGSRRDEQYF
>TRBD2|TRBJ2-7|TRBV9|NA
TGTGCCAGCAGCCCCTTGGGACTAGCGGGGGTAGAGGACGAGCAGTACTTC
CASSPLGLAGVEDEQYF
>NA|TRBJ1-2|TRBV2|NA
TGTGCCAGCAGCTTACAGGTCACCAACTATGGCTACACCTTC
CASSLQVTNYGYTF
>NA|TRBJ1-5|TRBV5-1|NA
TGCGCCAGCAGCCTCTTCTCGGGGGGCGGGCAGCCCCAGCATTTT
CASSLFSGGGQPQHF
>TRBD1|TRBJ1-6|TRBV9|NA
TGTGCCAGCAGCCCTACCGGGACAGGGGATTCACCCCTCCACTTT
CASSPTGTGDSPLHF
>TRBD1|TRBJ1-1|TRBV6-5|NA
TGTGCCAGCAGCCTCACAGGGGAGAAGACTGAAGCTTTCTTT
CASSLTGEKTEAFF
>TRBD1|TRBJ2-3|TRBV9|NA
TGTGCCAGCAACCCGGGACAGGGAGATACGCAGTATTTT
CASNPGQGDTQYF
>NA|TRBJ1-5|TRBV6-1|NA
TGTGCCAGCGGAGGGAATAGCAATCAGCCCCAGCATTTT
CASGGNSNQPQHF
>TRBD2|TRBJ2-7|TRBV5-4|NA
TGTGCCAGCAGCCGGGGGGGGACTAGCGGGTCCCACGAGCAGTACTTC
CASSRGGTSGSHEQYF
>NA|TRBJ2-3|TRBV5-6|NA
TGTGCCAGCAGCTTGGAGGACTCCGTAAAAGATACGCAGTATTTT
CASSLEDSVKDTQYF
>TRBD2|TRBJ2-7|TRBV7-9|NA
TGTGCCAGCACCACTAGCGGGAGGGCCTACGAGCAGTACTTC
CASTTSGRAYEQYF
>TRBD2|TRBJ2-7|TRBV14|NA
TGTGCCAGCAGCCAAGATTACGGGAGGAGGGACGAGCAGTACTTC
CASSQDYGRRDEQYF
>TRBD1|TRBJ1-3|TRBV2|NA
TGTGCCAGCAGGGGGGACAGTGGCGGCACCATATATTTT
CASRGDSGGTIYF
>TRBD1|TRBJ2-5|TRBV19|NA
TGTGCCAGTAGTATAGGGGCAGGGGGACGGGAGACCCAGTACTTC
CASSIGAGGRETQYF
>TRBD1|TRBJ1-1|TRBV7-9|NA
TGTGCCAGCAGCTTAGGACAGGGGGCTGGAACTGAAGCTTTCTTT
CASSLGQGAGTEAFF
>TRBD1|TRBJ2-4|TRBV7-2|NA
TGTGCCAGCAGCTCAAATGGGGGCGACAGGGGGGCCAAAAACATTCAGTACTTC
CASSSNGGDRGAKNIQYF
>NA|TRBJ1-5|TRBV7-9|once
TGTGCCAGCAGCTTCACAGGAGTAGATCAGCCCCAGCATTTT
CASSFTGVDQPQHF
>NA|TRBJ2-3|TRBV2|NA
TGTGCCAGCAGTGAGGGAAGGGGGAAAGATACGCAGTATTTT
CASSEGRGKDTQYF
>TRBD1|TRBJ1-6|TRBV6-5|NA
TGTGCCAGCAGTGACCGGGACAGGAATTCACCCCTCCACTTT
CASSDRDRNSPLHF
>TRBD1|TRBJ1-6|TRBV2|once
TGTGCCAGCAGTGACTCGACAGGGGACTATAATTCACCCCTCCACTTT
CASSDSTGDYNSPLHF
>NA|TRBJ1-5|TRBV5-1|NA
TGCGCCAGCAGCCGCGACAGTTTCAATCAGCCCCAGCATTTT
CASSRDSFNQPQHF
>TRBD2|TRBJ2-7|TRBV27|NA
TGTGCCAGCAGTTTAAGAGGCGGGGGTTGGAACGAGCAGTACTTC
CASSLRGGGWNEQYF
>TRBD1|TRBJ1-2|TRBV6-5|NA
TGTGCCAGCAGTTGGAACGACAGGGGCTATGGCTACACCTTC
CASSWNDRGYGYTF
>NA|TRBJ2-1|TRBV9|NA
TGTGCCAGCAGCGCATTAGTTAGCTCCTACAATGAGCAGTTCTTC
CASSALVSSYNEQFF
>NA|TRBJ2-6|TRBV19|NA
TGTGCCAGTAGTATGTCAGCGAGGGCCAACGTCCTGACTTTC
CASSMSARANVLTF